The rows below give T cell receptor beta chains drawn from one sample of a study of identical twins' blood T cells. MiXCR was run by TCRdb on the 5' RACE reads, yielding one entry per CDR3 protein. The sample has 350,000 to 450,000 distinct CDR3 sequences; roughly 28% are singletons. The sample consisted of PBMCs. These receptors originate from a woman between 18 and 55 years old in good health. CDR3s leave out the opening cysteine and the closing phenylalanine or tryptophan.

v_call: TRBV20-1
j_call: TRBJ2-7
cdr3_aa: SAPTSLGYEQY

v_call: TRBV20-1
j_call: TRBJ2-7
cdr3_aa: SARPYRTASSYEQY

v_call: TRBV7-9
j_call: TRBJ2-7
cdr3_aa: ASSYSRGSHYEQY

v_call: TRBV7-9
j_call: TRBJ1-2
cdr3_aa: ASSLDAAGGYT

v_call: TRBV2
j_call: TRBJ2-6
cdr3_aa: ASLADSGANVLT

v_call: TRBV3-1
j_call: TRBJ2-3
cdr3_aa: ASSLSDRATQY

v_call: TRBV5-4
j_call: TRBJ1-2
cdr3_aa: ASSSAGTGVKDGYT

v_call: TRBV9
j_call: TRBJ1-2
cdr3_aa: ASSTRGGFGYT

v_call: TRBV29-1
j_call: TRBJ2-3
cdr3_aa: SVEGPGGRTDTQY

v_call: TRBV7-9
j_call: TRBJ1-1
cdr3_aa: ASSVGGTTEAF

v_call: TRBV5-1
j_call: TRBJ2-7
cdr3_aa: ASSLGVSSYEQY

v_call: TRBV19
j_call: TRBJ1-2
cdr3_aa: ASEELGSRVLNGYT

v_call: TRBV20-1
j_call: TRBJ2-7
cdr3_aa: SARDRVHEQY

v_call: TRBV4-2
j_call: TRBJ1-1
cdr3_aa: ASTQMHNTEAF

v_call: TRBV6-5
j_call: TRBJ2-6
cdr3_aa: ASSRKAGTSGRARANVLT

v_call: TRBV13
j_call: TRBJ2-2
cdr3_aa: ASSLGQAGTGELF

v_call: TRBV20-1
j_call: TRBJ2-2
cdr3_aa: SARTITSNTGELL

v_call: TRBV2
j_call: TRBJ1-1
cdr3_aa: ASQTGLTEAF

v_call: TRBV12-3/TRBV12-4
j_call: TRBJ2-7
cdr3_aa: ASSLTGLALGEQY

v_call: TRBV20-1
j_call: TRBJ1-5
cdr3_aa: SARAQYQPQH

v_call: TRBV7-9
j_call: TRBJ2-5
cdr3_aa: ASSFESETQY

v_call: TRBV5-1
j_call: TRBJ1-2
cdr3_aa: ASSLTGDNYGYT

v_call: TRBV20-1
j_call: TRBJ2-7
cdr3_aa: SATTGAYEQY

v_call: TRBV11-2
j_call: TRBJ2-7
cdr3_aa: ASSRGTSGSSYEQY

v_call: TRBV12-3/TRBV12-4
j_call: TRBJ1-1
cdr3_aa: ASSLSDRVSF

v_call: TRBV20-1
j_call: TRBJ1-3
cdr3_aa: SASRTNGNTIY

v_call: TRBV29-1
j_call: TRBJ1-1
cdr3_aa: SVGQGAADTEAF

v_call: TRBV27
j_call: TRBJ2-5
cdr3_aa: ASSLSALAGVQETQY

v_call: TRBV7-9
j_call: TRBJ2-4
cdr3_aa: ASSFHGTDKNIQY

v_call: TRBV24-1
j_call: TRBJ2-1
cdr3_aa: ATSDSRGDEQF

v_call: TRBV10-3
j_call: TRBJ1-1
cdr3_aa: AINTIRGGNTEAF

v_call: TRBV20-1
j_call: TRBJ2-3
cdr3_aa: SAGTSTDTQY